This T cell receptor (beta chain) was captured in a study of T-cell reconstitution after alpha-beta-depleted transplantation in children. This CDR3 region has 13 residues. Looked up from germline, CDR1 is SQVTM and CDR2 is ANQGSEA. V was shortened by 6 bases and J by 1 base, with 12 bases between the two germline ends. Unique molecular identifiers were used to barcode this TCRbeta library. One entry per CDR3 protein results from TCRdb running MiXCR on the PCR reads. The profile shows about 980,000 distinct CDR3 sequences, about 31% of them singletons. A note on this clonotype: No antigen is known for it.

Whole-study results and caveats: After transplant, high TCRbeta diversity at day 60 in some patients arose from surviving recipient T cells and thymic progenitors. Where alpha-beta T cells came from about two months after transplant was reportedly several hundred expanded graft clones. T-cell numbers and diversity, one year after transplant, stemmed largely from T cells that were newly produced.

V is TRBV29-1 and J is TRBJ2-5; perhaps TRBD2 as D (6 bases). The material was PBMCs, mostly from graft donor cells, obtained 360 days after TCRalphabeta/CD19-depleted stem cell transplant. The source of this sequence is a boy under two years old who had a stem cell transplant for SCID, so the T cells may come from the graft donor. CDR3 nucleotide sequence: TGCAGCGTCGCGGGACCTCTCCAAGAGACCCAGTACTTC. Residues: CSVAGPLQETQYF.